The rows below give T cell receptor beta chains drawn from one sample of a study of T cells in Graves' hyperthyroidism and ophthalmopathy. TCRdb reprocessed the multiplex PCR reads with MiXCR, giving one entry per CDR3 protein. The data contain nearly 600,000 distinct CDR3 sequences, roughly 14% of them singletons. The specimen sequenced was blood. The origin of the receptors is a woman aged 25 to 39 with Graves' hyperthyroidism that later progressed to Graves' ophthalmopathy. Each CDR3 is given without its conserved first and last residue. Each record gives: J gene, clone size, V gene, CDR3 protein. Clone size is stated in some rows and not others, as once, few, many or a class when expanded.

J: TRBJ1-1; size: once; V: TRBV7-3; CDR3: ASSLTGGQGEAL
J: TRBJ2-7; size: many; V: TRBV28; CDR3: ASSIRQGRRPYEQY
J: TRBJ2-1; size: few; V: TRBV7-8; CDR3: ASSHGLASDNEQF
J: TRBJ2-6; size: many; V: TRBV28; CDR3: ASSSRNLAGGRGANVLT
J: TRBJ2-7; size: -; V: TRBV4-1; CDR3: ASSQVVTGSSYEQY
J: TRBJ2-7; size: many; V: TRBV2; CDR3: ASNHGTGAYEQY
J: TRBJ2-2; size: many; V: TRBV7-3; CDR3: ASGASKTGELF
J: TRBJ1-2; size: -; V: TRBV19; CDR3: ASSIQLRPTGYT
J: TRBJ2-6; size: -; V: TRBV30; CDR3: AWIRGPSGANVLT
J: TRBJ1-3; size: -; V: TRBV29-1; CDR3: SVPGPPGNTIY
J: TRBJ1-1; size: many; V: TRBV27; CDR3: ASRFNTEAF
J: TRBJ2-5; size: many; V: TRBV20-1; CDR3: SAPTGLARVRQETQY
J: TRBJ1-2; size: many; V: TRBV2; CDR3: ASIRGANYGYT
J: TRBJ2-1; size: -; V: TRBV12-3/TRBV12-4; CDR3: ASGTATSGKPYNEQF
J: TRBJ1-4; size: few; V: TRBV6-1; CDR3: ASSGPDRGLYEKLF
J: TRBJ2-1; size: many; V: TRBV28; CDR3: ASSWYNEQF
J: TRBJ2-7; size: few; V: TRBV20-1; CDR3: SAKTAGLYYEQY
J: TRBJ2-3; size: many; V: TRBV24-1; CDR3: ATSDVRTASTDTQY
J: TRBJ1-1; size: many; V: TRBV19; CDR3: ASKGQVGTEAF
J: TRBJ1-5; size: many; V: TRBV28; CDR3: ASRAGSGNQPQH
J: TRBJ1-3; size: -; V: TRBV6-1; CDR3: ASTDRAGNTIY
J: TRBJ2-3; size: many; V: TRBV20-1; CDR3: SASLWGGLDTQY
J: TRBJ1-6; size: few; V: TRBV14; CDR3: ASSQDRVDNSPLH
J: TRBJ2-7; size: -; V: TRBV6-2/TRBV6-3; CDR3: ASNSYGGSGGSYEQY
J: TRBJ1-5; size: -; V: TRBV6-2/TRBV6-3; CDR3: ASSHSGRSFSNQPQH
J: TRBJ2-2; size: many; V: TRBV2; CDR3: ASSEGGQHGELF
J: TRBJ2-7; size: many; V: TRBV7-9; CDR3: ASSPTSDYEQY
J: TRBJ1-1; size: many; V: TRBV28; CDR3: ASSARDGNTEAF
J: TRBJ1-1; size: few; V: TRBV7-8; CDR3: ASSGQTTGSVTEAF
J: TRBJ2-7; size: many; V: TRBV7-9; CDR3: ASSATGGEQY
J: TRBJ2-7; size: many; V: TRBV12-3/TRBV12-4; CDR3: ASSLYASGRYEQY
J: TRBJ1-1; size: few; V: TRBV11-3; CDR3: ASSPMGQGAIDTEAF
J: TRBJ2-2; size: many; V: TRBV19; CDR3: ASKTPTANTGELF
J: TRBJ2-7; size: many; V: TRBV24-1; CDR3: ATSDLADEQY
J: TRBJ2-7; size: -; V: TRBV20-1; CDR3: SAWTRQGFSYEQY
J: TRBJ2-5; size: many; V: TRBV5-5; CDR3: ASRGWEGLGETQY
J: TRBJ1-2; size: -; V: TRBV9; CDR3: ASSGRRGRGYGYT
J: TRBJ2-3; size: -; V: TRBV27; CDR3: ASSRGSPDTQY
J: TRBJ2-1; size: many; V: TRBV20-1; CDR3: SARGGGSSYEQF